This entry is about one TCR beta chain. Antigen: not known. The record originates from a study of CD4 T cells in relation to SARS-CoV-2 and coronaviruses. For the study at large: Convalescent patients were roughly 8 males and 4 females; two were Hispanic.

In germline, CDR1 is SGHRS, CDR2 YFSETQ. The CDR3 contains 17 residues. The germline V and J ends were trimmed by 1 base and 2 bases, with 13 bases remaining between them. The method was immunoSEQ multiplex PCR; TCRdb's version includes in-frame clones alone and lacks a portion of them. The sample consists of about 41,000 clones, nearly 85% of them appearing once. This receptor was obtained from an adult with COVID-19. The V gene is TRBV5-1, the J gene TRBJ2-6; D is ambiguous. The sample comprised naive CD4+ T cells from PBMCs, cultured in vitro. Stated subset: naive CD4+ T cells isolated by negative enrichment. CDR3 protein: CASSLSMRFTGANVLTF. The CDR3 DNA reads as TGCGCCAGCAGCTTGTCCATGAGGTTTACTGGGGCCAACGTCCTGACTTTC.